Presented here are 4 T cell receptor beta chains from one specimen sequenced in a study of OX40 agonist ivuxolimab in advanced cancers. TCRdb's table, derived via immunoSEQ multiplex PCR, lists solely in-frame clones and lacks some. The sample lists tens of thousands of clones, roughly 88% occurring once. The sample consisted of CD4+ or CD8+ T cells sorted from blood, taken in a trial of the OX40 agonist ivuxolimab. The receptors stem from an adult with an advanced solid tumor such as melanoma, head and neck, liver or kidney cancer.

The V and J genes are TRBV28 and TRBJ2-7; D is possibly TRBD1 or TRBD2 (5 bases each). CDR1 is MDHEN and CDR2 is SYDVKM in the germline V gene. There are 14 residues in the CDR3. V dropped 4 bases and J dropped 0 bases, with 10 bases sitting between them. The CDR3 sequence: CASSWGTFSYEQYF. The DNA for the CDR3 is TGTGCCAGCAGTTGGGGGACCTTCTCCTACGAGCAGTACTTC.

This clone was counted a single time. The chain has TRBV7-9 and TRBJ1-4; D gene ambiguous. V shed 3 bases and J shed 5 bases, with 10 bases lying between them. CDR1 SEHNR and CDR2 FQNEAQ come from the germline V gene (reference sequence). The CDR3 sequence is 14 residues long. CDR3 nucleotides: TGTGCCAGCAGCTTTATGGACGGAAATGAAAAACTGTTTTTT. It encodes CASSFMDGNEKLFF.

In DNA form, the CDR3 reads TGTGCCATCAGTGACTCCTACGAGCAGTACTTC. Protein: CAISDSYEQYF. This chain links TRBV10-3 with TRBJ2-7; D not certain. The germline gives CDR1 ENHRY, CDR2 SYGVKD. The CDR3 consists of 11 residues. With 3 bases removed from V and 0 bases from J, the gap between germline ends came to 0 bases.

The chain joins TRBV11-1 to TRBJ1-1; D uncertain. V shed 1 base and J shed 0 bases, with 15 bases lying between them. The CDR3 consists of 17 residues. The germline V gene encodes CDR1 SGHAT and CDR2 FQDESV (reference sequence). The CDR3 is CASSLEEISIMNTEAFF. The CDR3 coding sequence is TGTGCCAGCAGCTTAGAGGAGATCAGCATCATGAACACTGAAGCTTTCTTT.